This entry describes one TCR beta chain. Only in-frame clones appear in the TCRdb table, and some are missing; sequencing was by immunoSEQ multiplex PCR. The data contain about 28,000 clones, approximately 84% of them singletons. The CDR3 spans 16 residues. After removal of 0 bases from V and 1 base from J, the junction contained 5 bases not matched to a gene. The V gene's germline CDR1 is SGHNT and CDR2 YENEEA. This entry comes from a study of OX40 agonist ivuxolimab in advanced cancers. The sequencing here drew on CD4+ or CD8+ T cells sorted from blood, taken in a trial of the OX40 agonist ivuxolimab. The receptor was derived from an adult with an advanced solid tumor such as melanoma, head and neck, liver or kidney cancer. The chain uses TRBV11-3 and TRBJ1-1; 7 positions agree with TRBD1. CDR3 in amino acids: CASSLDQGGENTEAFF. Written as DNA, the CDR3 is TGTGCCAGCAGCTTAGATCAGGGGGGCGAGAACACTGAAGCTTTCTTT.